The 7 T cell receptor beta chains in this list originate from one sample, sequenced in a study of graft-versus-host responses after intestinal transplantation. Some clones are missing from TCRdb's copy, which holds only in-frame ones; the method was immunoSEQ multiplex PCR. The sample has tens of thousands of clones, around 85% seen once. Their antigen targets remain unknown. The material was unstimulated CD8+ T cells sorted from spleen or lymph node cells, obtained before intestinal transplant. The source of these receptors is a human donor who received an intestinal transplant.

CDR3 amino acids: CASSRTSGTYQETQYF. In DNA, the CDR3 is TGTGCCAGCAGCCGGACTAGCGGCACCTATCAAGAGACCCAGTACTTC. The V gene is TRBV11-3, the J gene TRBJ2-5; 10 bases line up with TRBD2. CDR3 length: 16 residues. Germline-derived CDR1 and CDR2 are SGHNT and YENEEA. Germline trimming cut 5 bases from V and 2 bases from J; bases unmatched to any gene: 8.

CDR3 protein: CASSDTGAQRYTF. The CDR3, as DNA: TGTGCCAGCAGCGACACAGGGGCTCAGAGGTACACCTTC. The V call is TRBV5-6, the J call TRBJ1-2; 7 bases line up with TRBD1. CDR3 length equals 13 residues. Germline V gene lookup returns CDR1 SGHDT and CDR2 YYEEEE. V dropped 4 bases and J dropped 11; count of bases not matched to a gene: 11.

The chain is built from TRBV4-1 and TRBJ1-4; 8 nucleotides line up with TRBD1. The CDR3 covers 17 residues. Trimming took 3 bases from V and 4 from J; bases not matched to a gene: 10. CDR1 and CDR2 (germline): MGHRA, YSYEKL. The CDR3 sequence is CASSQWTGRRINEKLFF. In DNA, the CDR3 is TGCGCCAGCAGCCAGTGGACAGGGAGGAGGATTAATGAAAAACTGTTTTTT.

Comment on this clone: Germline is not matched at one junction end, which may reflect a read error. The CDR3 nucleotides are TGTGCCAGCAGTGAGGGACAGGCCCTAGACTTC. Protein product: CASSEGQALDF. The chain joins TRBV6-5 to TRBJ2-5, with 8 positions matching TRBD1. Looked up from germline, CDR1 is MNHEY and CDR2 is SVGAGI. CDR3 size: 11 residues.

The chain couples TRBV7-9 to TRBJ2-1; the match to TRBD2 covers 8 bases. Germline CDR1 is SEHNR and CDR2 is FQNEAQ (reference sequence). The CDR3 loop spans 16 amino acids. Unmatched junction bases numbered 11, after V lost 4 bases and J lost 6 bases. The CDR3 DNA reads TGTGCCAGCAGCTCTCCCGGAGCGGGAGAGTTCAATGAGCAGTTCTTC. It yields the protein CASSSPGAGEFNEQFF.

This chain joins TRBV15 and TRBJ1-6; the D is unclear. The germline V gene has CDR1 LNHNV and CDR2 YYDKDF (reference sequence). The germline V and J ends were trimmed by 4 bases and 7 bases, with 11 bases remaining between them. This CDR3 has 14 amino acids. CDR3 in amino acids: CATSKAAENSPLHF. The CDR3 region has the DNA TGTGCCACCAGCAAGGCGGCGGAGAATTCACCCCTCCACTTT. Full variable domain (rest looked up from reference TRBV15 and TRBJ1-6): DAMVIQNPRYQVTQFGKPVTLSCSQTLNHNVMYWYQQKSSQAPKLLFHYYDKDFNNEADTPDNFQSRRPNTSFCFLDIRSPGLGDTAMYLCATSKAAENSPLHFGNGTRLTVT.

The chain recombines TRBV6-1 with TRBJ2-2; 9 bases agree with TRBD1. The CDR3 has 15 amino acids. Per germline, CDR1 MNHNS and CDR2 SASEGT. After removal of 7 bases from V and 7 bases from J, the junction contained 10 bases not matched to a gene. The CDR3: CASKETGGIGGELFF. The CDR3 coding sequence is TGTGCCAGCAAGGAGACAGGGGGTATCGGCGGGGAGCTGTTTTTT.